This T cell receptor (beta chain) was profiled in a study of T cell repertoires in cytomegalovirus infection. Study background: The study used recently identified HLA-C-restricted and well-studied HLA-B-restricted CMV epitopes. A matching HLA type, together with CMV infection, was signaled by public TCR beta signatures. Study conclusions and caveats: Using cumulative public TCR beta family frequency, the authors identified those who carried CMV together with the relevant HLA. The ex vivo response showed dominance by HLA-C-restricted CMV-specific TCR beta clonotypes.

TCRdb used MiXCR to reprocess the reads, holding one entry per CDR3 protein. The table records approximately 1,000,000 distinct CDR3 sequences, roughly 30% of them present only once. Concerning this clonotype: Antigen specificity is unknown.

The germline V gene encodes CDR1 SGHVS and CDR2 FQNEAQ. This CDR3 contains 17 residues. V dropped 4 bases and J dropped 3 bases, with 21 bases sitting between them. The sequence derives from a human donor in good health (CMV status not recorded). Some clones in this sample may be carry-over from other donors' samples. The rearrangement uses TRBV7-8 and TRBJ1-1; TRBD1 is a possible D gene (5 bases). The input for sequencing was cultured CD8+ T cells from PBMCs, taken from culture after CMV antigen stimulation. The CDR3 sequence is CASSYRTLLEADTEAFF. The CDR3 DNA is TGTGCCAGCAGCTATCGGACACTCCTCGAAGCGGACACTGAAGCTTTCTTT.